Each of the 14 T cell receptor beta chains below was sequenced from the same sample in a study of blood T cell repertoires in COVID-19. The table came from immunoSEQ multiplex PCR; TCRdb's copy has only in-frame clones and leaves some out. In the table there are 30,000 to 40,000 clones, roughly 80% of which are singletons. The sequenced sample was peripheral blood. The receptors here all came from an older man with active or convalescent COVID-19.

The genes are TRBV18 and TRBJ2-1; tentatively, D is TRBD1 (5 bases). V shed 2 bases and J shed 5 bases, with 7 bases lying between them. Per germline, CDR1 KGHSH and CDR2 LQKENI. The CDR3 spans 13 residues. The CDR3 bases are TGTGCCAGCTCACCAGGGGCAAACAATGAGCAGTTCTTC. Its protein is CASSPGANNEQFF.

V is TRBV2 and J is TRBJ1-2, with 8 positions matching TRBD1. Germline V gives CDR1 SNHLY, CDR2 FYNNEI. J was trimmed by 8 bases and V by 1 base; bases with no gene match: 6. The CDR3 covers 14 residues. The CDR3 bases are TGTGCCAGCAGTGAAGGCAGGGGGCATTGGGGCTACACCTTC. Translated, it gives CASSEGRGHWGYTF.

This clone was seen once. J is TRBJ2-5 and V is TRBV6-5, with D possibly TRBD1 on 5 matching bases. The germline CDR1 and CDR2 sequences are MNHEY and SVGAGI. The CDR3 contains 16 residues. The germline V and J ends were trimmed by 4 bases and 3 bases, with 18 bases remaining between them. The CDR3 sequence is CASSSLLGLLEETQYF. The CDR3 DNA reads TGTGCCAGCAGTTCCCTCCTGGGGCTCCTCGAAGAGACCCAGTACTTC.

The V call is TRBV28, the J call TRBJ2-3, with 9 bases that match TRBD1. V gave up 7 bases and J gave up 4 bases; unmatched junction bases: 12. This CDR3 spans 16 amino acids. Per the germline V gene, CDR1 is MDHEN and CDR2 is SYDVKM. As DNA, the CDR3 is TGTGCCAGCACCCCAAGGGGGACAGGGTACGCAGATACGCAGTATTTT. It yields the protein CASTPRGTGYADTQYF.

The genes are TRBV25-1 and TRBJ2-7; the D gene is possibly TRBD2 (6 bases). The CDR3 length is 13 residues. Germline loops: CDR1 MGHDK, CDR2 SYGVNS. Between the trimmed V and J ends, which lost 5 bases and 6 bases, there was a span of 14 bases. The CDR3 loop is CASSPTSAREQYF. CDR3 nucleotide sequence: TGTGCCAGCAGTCCGACTAGTGCCCGCGAGCAGTACTTC.

The chain couples TRBV25-1 to TRBJ2-2, with D tentatively TRBD2 (6 bases). Trimming shortened V by 7 bases and J by 5 bases, and 20 bases separated the two germline ends. Germline V gene data show CDR1 as MGHDK and CDR2 as SYGVNS. The length of the CDR3 is 16 residues. As DNA, the CDR3 is TGTGCCAGCACCGCCGTGGGGGGAGGAGGAACCGGGGAGCTGTTTTTT. This encodes CASTAVGGGGTGELFF.

This clone appeared a few times. The rearrangement links TRBV30 to TRBJ1-3; D is perhaps TRBD1 (5 bases). Germline lookup yields CDR1 GTSNPN and CDR2 SVGIG (reference sequence). The germline V and J ends were trimmed by 3 bases and 0 bases, with 9 bases remaining between them. This CDR3 spans 14 amino acids. The CDR3 DNA is TGTGCCTGGAGCATAGACAGCTCTGGAAACACCATATATTTT. Protein product: CAWSIDSSGNTIYF. Drawing the rest from reference TRBV30 and TRBJ1-3, the complete variable domain is SQTIHQWPATLVQPVGSPLSLECTVEGTSNPNLYWYRQAAGRGLQLLFYSVGIGQISSEVPQNLSASRPQDRQFILSSKKLLLSDSGFYLCAWSIDSSGNTIYFGEGSWLTVV.

This clone was counted a few times. This rearrangement joins TRBV27 to TRBJ1-2; tentative D call: TRBD1 (6 bases). CDR3 length: 14 amino acids. V lost 5 bases to trimming and J lost 0 bases, with 10 bases between them. Germline V gene data show CDR1 as MNHEY and CDR2 as SMNVEV (reference sequence). The CDR3 sequence is CASSIQGANYGYTF. CDR3 bases: TGTGCCAGCAGTATACAGGGAGCTAACTATGGCTACACCTTC.

V gene TRBV5-4 combines with J gene TRBJ2-2, with TRBD2 matching 9 bases. The CDR3 loop spans 16 amino acids. Germline lookup yields CDR1 SGHNT and CDR2 YYREEE (reference sequence). After removal of 4 bases from V and 4 bases from J, the junction contained 8 bases not matched to a gene. The CDR3 is CASSRGTSRSTGELFF. The CDR3 DNA follows: TGTGCCAGCAGCCGGGGGACTAGCCGATCCACCGGGGAGCTGTTTTTT. The full variable domain, with the rest looked up from reference TRBV5-4 and TRBJ2-2, is ETGVTQSPTHLIKTRGQQVTLRCSSQSGHNTVSWYQQALGQGPQFIFQYYREEENGRGNFPPRFSGLQFPNYSSELNVNALELDDSALYLCASSRGTSRSTGELFFGEGSRLTVL.

This chain uses TRBV10-3 with TRBJ2-3, with 11 bases that match TRBD2. V shed 0 bases and J 1 base; nucleotides not matched to a gene: 0. The CDR3 is 16 residues long. Germline-derived CDR1 and CDR2 are ENHRY and SYGVKD. The CDR3, as DNA: TGTGCCATCAGTGAGTCGGGACTAGCGGGCACAGATACGCAGTATTTT. Its translation is CAISESGLAGTDTQYF.

This sequence joins TRBV6-2 or TRBV6-3 and TRBJ1-5; TRBD1 agrees at 10 bases. The germline V gene has CDR1 MNHEY and CDR2 SVGEGT. V dropped 4 bases and J dropped 5; count of bases not matched to a gene: 11. This CDR3 has 17 residues. The CDR3 loop reads CASSWHRGTGADQPQHF. The DNA for the CDR3 is TGTGCCAGCAGTTGGCATCGCGGGACAGGGGCCGATCAGCCCCAGCATTTT.

As DNA, the CDR3 is TGTGCCAGCAGTTCCGTCGCCCCTCCTAGCGGGAAGTCGGAGACCCAGTACTTC. Translated, it gives CASSSVAPPSGKSETQYF. The rearrangement joins TRBV7-2 to TRBJ2-5; 9 bases map to TRBD2. The CDR3 length is 18 residues. Germline loops: CDR1 SGHTA, CDR2 FQGNSA. The junction had 19 bases not matched to a gene; V was cut back by 6 bases and J by 5 bases.

The chain couples TRBV28 to TRBJ2-2; TRBD2 is a possible D gene (5 bases). The germline gives CDR1 MDHEN, CDR2 SYDVKM. This CDR3 spans 15 amino acids. Trimming removed 3 bases from V and 3 bases from J, with 11 bases in between. CDR3 DNA: TGTGCCAGCAGTTTCCCCCTAGCATACACCGGGGAGCTGTTTTTT. It codes for CASSFPLAYTGELFF. Variable domain in full (rest from reference TRBV28 and TRBJ2-2): DVKVTQSSRYLVKRTGEKVFLECVQDMDHENMFWYRQDPGLGLRLIYFSYDVKMKEKGDIPEGYSVSREKKERFSLILESASTNQTSMYLCASSFPLAYTGELFFGEGSRLTVL.

The chain joins TRBV10-2 to TRBJ2-5; 14 bases are a match to TRBD2. CDR3 length equals 16 residues. In germline, CDR1 is WSHSY, CDR2 SAAADI. V was pared by 7 bases and J by 3 bases, with 7 bases of the junction left unmatched. Here the CDR3 DNA reads TGCGCCAGCAAACAACTGGGACTAGCGGGAGAAGAGACCCAGTACTTC. Translated, it gives CASKQLGLAGEETQYF.